Many counts were recorded for the clone carrying this TCR beta chain. Antigen specificity is unknown. Unique molecular identifiers tagged individual cDNA molecules. One entry per CDR3 protein results from TCRdb running MiXCR on the 5' RACE reads. The sample has some 62,000 distinct CDR3 sequences; approximately 10% are singletons. The data were obtained in a study of early T cells in non-severe SARS-CoV-2 infection. Overall study: The study sequenced bulk RNA from unsorted whole blood, with chains unpaired. Points from the study as a whole: Comparison of clonotypes with VDJdb favored anti-spike CD8 responses while missing private and CD4 specificities.

The V end was cut by 5 bases, the J end by 7 bases, with 20 bases between. This CDR3 comprises 15 residues. J is TRBJ1-1 and V is TRBV12-3 or TRBV12-4, with a weak D call TRBD1 (5 bases). This clonotype was sampled from an adult who was a healthcare worker with PCR-confirmed SARS-CoV-2 infection or an uninfected control (not recorded which). Sequencing was done on a sample of whole blood. The CDR3 region has the DNA TGTGCCAGCAGTCAGCTCGCAGGGTTTTATGGTGAAGCTTTCTTT. It translates to CASSQLAGFYGEAFF.